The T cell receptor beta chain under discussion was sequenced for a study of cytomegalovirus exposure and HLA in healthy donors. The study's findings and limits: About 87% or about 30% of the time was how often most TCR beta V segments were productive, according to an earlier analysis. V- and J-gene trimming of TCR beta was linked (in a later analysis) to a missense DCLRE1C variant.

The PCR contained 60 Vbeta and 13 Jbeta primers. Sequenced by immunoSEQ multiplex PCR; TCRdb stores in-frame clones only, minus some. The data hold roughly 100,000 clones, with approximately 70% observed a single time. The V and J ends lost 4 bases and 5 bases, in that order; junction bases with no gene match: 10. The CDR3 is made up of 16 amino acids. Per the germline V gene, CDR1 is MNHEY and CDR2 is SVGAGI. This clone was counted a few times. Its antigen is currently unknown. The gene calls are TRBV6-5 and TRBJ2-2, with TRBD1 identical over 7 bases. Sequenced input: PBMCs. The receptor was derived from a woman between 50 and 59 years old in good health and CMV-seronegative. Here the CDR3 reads CASSFGLLQGTGELFF. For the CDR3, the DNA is TGTGCCAGCAGTTTCGGTCTCTTACAGGGGACCGGGGAGCTGTTTTTT.